Presented here are 30 T cell receptor beta chains from one specimen sequenced in a study of cytomegalovirus exposure and HLA in healthy donors. The PCR made use of 60 Vbeta and 13 Jbeta primers. Here immunoSEQ multiplex PCR was the method, and the copy in TCRdb shows in-frame clones only, minus some. Among under 150,000 clones listed, approximately 68% were seen once. The sequenced sample was PBMCs. The origin of the receptors is a man aged 35-49 years in good health and CMV-seronegative.

The V call is TRBV19, the J call TRBJ2-3; 8 nucleotides align to TRBD2. The CDR3 is 14 residues long. The V segment lost 11 bases and the J segment 0 bases; nucleotides outside the gene matches: 7. Germline CDR1 reads LNHDA; CDR2 reads SQIVND (reference sequence). CDR3 region: CASGASGSTDTQYF. The CDR3, as DNA: TGTGCCTCGGGGGCTAGCGGGAGCACAGATACGCAGTATTTT.

With respect to this clone: The junction departs from the called germline gene at one end, perhaps through a read error. V usage is TRBV5-6 and J usage is TRBJ2-1; D gene unclear. The germline V gene encodes CDR1 SGHDT and CDR2 YYEEEE. The length of the CDR3 is 11 residues. The CDR3 region has the DNA TGTGCCAGCAGCAGATACAGTGAGCAGTTCTTC. Its protein is CASSRYSEQFF.

This clone occurred a few times. This chain uses TRBV5-1 with TRBJ1-1; 8 bases line up with TRBD1. Germline trimming cut 4 bases from V and 1 base from J; bases unmatched to any gene: 3. The CDR3 runs 14 residues. Germline V CDR1 and CDR2: SGHRS, YFSETQ. This CDR3 is CASSGDRGNTEAFF. DNA for the CDR3: TGCGCCAGCAGCGGTGACAGGGGGAACACTGAAGCTTTCTTT. The variable domain in full, with the rest retrieved from reference TRBV5-1 and TRBJ1-1, is KAGVTQTPRYLIKTRGQQVTLSCSPISGHRSVSWYQQTPGQGLQFLFEYFSETQRNKGNFPGRFSGRQFSNSRSEMNVSTLELGDSALYLCASSGDRGNTEAFFGQGTRLTVV.

The chain couples TRBV7-2 to TRBJ2-1; 9 nucleotides agree with TRBD2. This CDR3 is 15 amino acids long. The V segment lost 5 bases and the J segment 10 bases; nucleotides outside the gene matches: 12. Looked up from germline, CDR1 is SGHTA and CDR2 is FQGNSA. CDR3 region: CASSPRRRGGIEQFF. CDR3 nucleotide sequence: TGTGCCAGCAGCCCCAGGCGGCGGGGGGGTATCGAGCAGTTCTTC. The full variable domain, rest sourced from reference TRBV7-2 and TRBJ2-1, is GAGVSQSPSNKVTEKGKDVELRCDPISGHTALYWYRQSLGQGLEFLIYFQGNSAPDKSGLPSDRFSAERTGGSVSTLTIQRTQQEDSAVYLCASSPRRRGGIEQFFGPGTRLTVL.

The chain employs TRBV6-5 and TRBJ1-2; TRBD1 might be the D (6 bases). The germline V gene encodes CDR1 MNHEY and CDR2 SVGAGI. This CDR3 is 15 amino acids long. The germline V and J ends were trimmed by 5 bases and 5 bases, with 18 bases remaining between them. CDR3 sequence (DNA): TGTGCCAGCAGTGCTAAAACAGGGTCGGGGTATGGCTACACCTTC. Its translation is CASSAKTGSGYGYTF.

This clone occurred once. V and J are TRBV2 and TRBJ1-1, with a weak D call TRBD1 (5 bases). Germline values: CDR1 SNHLY, CDR2 FYNNEI. Trimming stripped 3 bases from V and 5 bases from J, with 13 bases between. The CDR3 runs to 14 residues. The CDR3 is CASSDSGGETEAFF. For the CDR3, the DNA is TGTGCCAGCAGTGACTCCGGGGGAGAAACTGAAGCTTTCTTT.

This clone was recorded a few times. The genes are TRBV13 and TRBJ1-3, with D maybe TRBD1 (5 bases). The CDR3 sequence is 15 residues long. Germline V gives CDR1 PRHDT, CDR2 FYEKMQ (reference sequence). The germline V and J ends were trimmed by 5 bases and 4 bases, with 15 bases remaining between them. The chain's CDR3 is CASSPLIAGGNTIYF. CDR3 sequence (DNA): TGTGCCAGCAGCCCCTTAATTGCAGGGGGAAACACCATATATTTT.

This clone was observed a few times. The V gene is TRBV5-6, the J gene TRBJ1-6; possible D gene TRBD1, 6 bases. V lost 7 bases to trimming and J lost 8 bases, with 22 bases between them. Germline values: CDR1 SGHDT, CDR2 YYEEEE. The CDR3 is 16 residues long. The CDR3 bases are TGTGCCAGCTCACTAATGACAGGTCCCAGGGATTCACCCCTCCACTTT. Its protein is CASSLMTGPRDSPLHF.

The genes are TRBV6-5 and TRBJ2-7; D ambiguous. The V gene lost 0 bases and the J gene lost 4 bases, with 10 bases spanning the gap. The CDR3 has 14 residues. The germline gives CDR1 MNHEY, CDR2 SVGAGI. The CDR3 sequence is CASSYSRQIYEQYF. CDR3 sequence (DNA): TGTGCCAGCAGTTACTCGAGGCAGATTTACGAGCAGTACTTC.

The chain recombines TRBV6-5 with TRBJ1-1; 10 bases fit TRBD1. V trimming: 2 bases; J trimming: 10 bases; junction bases outside the gene matches: 13. The CDR3 loop spans 16 amino acids. The germline V gene has CDR1 MNHEY and CDR2 SVGAGI. The CDR3 DNA sequence: TGTGCCAGCAGTTACCTCCTCGTGACAGGGGGCCTTGGAGCTTTCTTT. Protein product: CASSYLLVTGGLGAFF.

The chain links TRBV7-2 to TRBJ2-3, with D perhaps matching TRBD1 (5 bases). V was trimmed by 4 bases and J by 8 bases, leaving 13 bases between them. CDR1 and CDR2 (germline): SGHTA, FQGNSA. The CDR3 sequence is 13 residues long. This chain's CDR3 is CASSSSGWGTQYF. In nucleotides, the CDR3 is TGTGCCAGCAGCTCTTCAGGGTGGGGTACGCAGTATTTT.

The V and J genes are TRBV6-1 and TRBJ2-5; TRBD2 aligns across 8 bases. J was trimmed by 5 bases and V by 10 bases; bases with no gene match: 15. The CDR3 totals 15 residues. Germline V gene data show CDR1 as MNHNS and CDR2 as SASEGT. CDR3 nucleotides: TGTGCCACTCATAAGACGGGAGGGTCAGAGGAGACCCAGTACTTC. Its protein is CATHKTGGSEETQYF.

V usage is TRBV30 and J usage is TRBJ1-6; D is uncertain. Germline lookup yields CDR1 GTSNPN and CDR2 SVGIG (reference sequence). The CDR3 has 15 residues. V was pared by 4 bases and J by 0 bases, with 10 bases between. The CDR3 sequence is CAWNRDRSYNSPLHF. Written as DNA, the CDR3 is TGTGCCTGGAACAGAGATCGCTCCTATAATTCACCCCTCCACTTT.

V usage is TRBV6-5 and J usage is TRBJ2-1, with TRBD2 identical over 7 bases. After removal of 6 bases from V and 5 bases from J, the junction contained 10 bases not matched to a gene. Germline V gives CDR1 MNHEY, CDR2 SVGAGI. CDR3 length equals 15 residues. The DNA of the CDR3 is TGTGCCAGCAGCCCGATGCCCCGGGGGGACAATGAGCAGTTCTTC. Translated, it gives CASSPMPRGDNEQFF.

J is TRBJ2-5 and V is TRBV11-3; 8 bases are a match to TRBD2. The CDR3 runs to 16 residues. CDR1 and CDR2 from the germline V gene are SGHNT and YENEEA. With 5 bases clipped from V and 5 bases from J, the junction kept 13 bases outside the gene matches. CDR3 sequence reads: CASSQGPSGGRETQYF. CDR3 DNA: TGTGCCAGCAGCCAAGGGCCCAGCGGGGGAAGGGAGACCCAGTACTTC.

The genes are TRBV15 and TRBJ1-2, with 8 bases lining up with TRBD1. The CDR3 spans 18 residues. CDR1 and CDR2 (germline): LNHNV, YYDKDF (reference sequence). The V segment lost 0 bases and the J segment 0 bases; nucleotides outside the gene matches: 9. The chain's CDR3 is CATSRDPLTGAANYGYTF. The CDR3 DNA is TGTGCCACCAGCAGAGATCCGCTGACAGGGGCCGCTAACTATGGCTACACCTTC.

This rearrangement joins TRBV7-9 to TRBJ2-2, with 8 bases that match TRBD2. Trimming cost V 5 bases and J 6 bases; bases outside gene matches: 8. Germline V CDR1 and CDR2: SEHNR, FQNEAQ (reference sequence). CDR3 length equals 15 residues. This CDR3 reads CASSPPGTRSGELFF. CDR3 DNA: TGTGCCAGCAGCCCGCCGGGGACTAGATCCGGGGAGCTGTTTTTT.

This chain connects TRBV29-1 to TRBJ1-2, with D possibly being TRBD1 (6 bases). Germline lookup yields CDR1 SQVTM and CDR2 ANQGSEA. V was clipped by 4 bases and J by 3 bases, with 12 bases between them. This CDR3 region has 13 residues. CDR3 protein: CSVATGLDYGYTF. DNA for the CDR3: TGCAGCGTTGCTACAGGGTTGGACTATGGCTACACCTTC.

This chain connects TRBV4-3 to TRBJ2-7; 7 positions match TRBD1. Germline CDR1 is LGHNA and CDR2 is YSLEER. Unmatched junction bases numbered 8, after V lost 0 bases and J lost 0 bases. The CDR3 runs 17 residues. CDR3 sequence: CASSQDPWTGSSYEQYF. The CDR3 DNA is TGCGCCAGCAGCCAAGATCCTTGGACAGGAAGCTCCTACGAGCAGTACTTC.

The V and J genes are TRBV7-2 and TRBJ1-4; D gene unclear. Germline lookup yields CDR1 SGHTA and CDR2 FQGNSA. The CDR3 is 17 amino acids. Trimming pared 3 bases from V and 7 bases from J, leaving 21 bases between. CDR3 amino acids: CASSFGEWYRGFEKLFF. The CDR3 bases are TGTGCCAGCAGCTTTGGGGAGTGGTACCGAGGGTTTGAAAAACTGTTTTTT.

The genes are TRBV7-9 and TRBJ1-4; D is ambiguous. Germline lookup yields CDR1 SEHNR and CDR2 FQNEAQ (reference sequence). This CDR3 has 14 residues. V gave up 4 bases and J gave up 5 bases, with 11 bases separating them. CDR3 region: CASSSLLQNEKLFF. In nucleotides, the CDR3 is TGTGCCAGCAGCTCCCTCCTACAGAATGAAAAACTGTTTTTT.

V is TRBV4-1 and J is TRBJ1-4, with D hard to call. Looked up from germline, CDR1 is MGHRA and CDR2 is YSYEKL. The CDR3 is made up of 13 amino acids. V lost 4 bases and J lost 8, with 11 bases in between. CDR3 nucleotide sequence: TGCGCCAGCAGCCCGGGATCCCCAGAAAAACTGTTTTTT. Its protein product is CASSPGSPEKLFF.

This clone was detected once. The chain recombines TRBV19 with TRBJ1-5; 9 nucleotides agree with TRBD1. CDR3 length: 13 residues. The junction had 3 bases not matched to a gene; V was cut back by 6 bases and J by 6 bases. Germline V lookup: CDR1 LNHDA, CDR2 SQIVND (reference sequence). Here the CDR3 DNA reads TGTGCCAGTAGCTGGGACAGGGCTCAGCCCCAGCATTTT. As protein: CASSWDRAQPQHF.

V is TRBV29-1 and J is TRBJ2-6, with 7 nucleotides matching TRBD1. The germline V gene has CDR1 SQVTM and CDR2 ANQGSEA. The CDR3 is 17 amino acids. Written as DNA, the CDR3 is TGCACCCCAGAGGGTGACAGGGCAGACTCTGGGGCCAACGTCCTGACTTTC. Protein sequence: CTPEGDRADSGANVLTF.

This sequence joins TRBV18 and TRBJ1-1; D possibly corresponds to TRBD1 (5 bases). CDR1 is KGHSH and CDR2 is LQKENI in the germline V gene. Trimming pared 6 bases from V and 0 bases from J, leaving 14 bases between. This CDR3 contains 15 residues. CDR3 in amino acids: CASSYGGGMNTEAFF. For the CDR3, the DNA is TGTGCCAGCTCCTATGGGGGGGGGATGAACACTGAAGCTTTCTTT.

The V call is TRBV5-1, the J call TRBJ2-2; 10 bases agree with TRBD1. V lost 6 bases, J lost 3 bases, and 5 bases stayed unmatched. The CDR3 has 15 amino acids. Germline V CDR1 and CDR2: SGHRS, YFSETQ. The CDR3 spells CASTLDRGDTGELFF. The CDR3 DNA sequence: TGCGCCAGCACCCTGGACAGGGGGGACACCGGGGAGCTGTTTTTT.

The chain joins TRBV12-5 to TRBJ2-7; D unresolved. Germline V CDR1 and CDR2: LGHNT, FRNRAP. V lost 1 base and J lost 3, with 7 bases in between. CDR3 size: 13 residues. The CDR3, as DNA: TGTGCTAGTGGTTTGGGGGCAAGCTACGAGCAGTACTTC. Amino acid sequence: CASGLGASYEQYF.

This chain joins TRBV28 and TRBJ2-7; 10 positions agree with TRBD1. V lost 5 bases to trimming and J lost 3 bases; unmatched junction nucleotides: 7. The CDR3 extends over 15 amino acids. Germline CDR1 MDHEN, CDR2 SYDVKM. The CDR3 region has the DNA TGTGCCAGCAGTCCACGCGACAGGGGGCGCTACGAGCAGTACTTC. This translates into CASSPRDRGRYEQYF. Supplemented by reference TRBV28 and TRBJ2-7, the full variable domain reads DVKVTQSSRYLVKRTGEKVFLECVQDMDHENMFWYRQDPGLGLRLIYFSYDVKMKEKGDIPEGYSVSREKKERFSLILESASTNQTSMYLCASSPRDRGRYEQYFGPGTRLTVT.

The rearrangement uses TRBV28 and TRBJ2-7, with 11 bases matching TRBD2. Germline V gene lookup returns CDR1 MDHEN and CDR2 SYDVKM. V was clipped by 4 bases and J by 4 bases; unmatched bases: 3. The CDR3 has 14 amino acids. The DNA for the CDR3 is TGTGCCAGCAGTTCCAGGACTAGCGGGTACGAGCAGTACTTC. Translating gives CASSSRTSGYEQYF.

This rearrangement joins TRBV27 to TRBJ2-7; 8 nucleotides line up with TRBD1. This CDR3 is built from 17 residues. The germline V gene has CDR1 MNHEY and CDR2 SMNVEV (reference sequence). V was pared by 3 bases and J by 4 bases, with 14 bases of the junction left unmatched. DNA for the CDR3: TGTGCCAGCAGTTTCTCCACCGTAGCAGGGGGCGGGTACGAGCAGTACTTC. Its protein product is CASSFSTVAGGGYEQYF.